This note documents a single T cell receptor beta chain sequence. As yet, its antigen is unknown. The data were taken from a study of breast tumors, draining lymph nodes, adjacent tissues. Study-wide results and limits: Findings are consistent with lymph node origin and intratumoral expansion of most tumor T cells.

The ends lost 0 bases at V and 2 bases at J; junction bases unmatched: 8. Germline CDR1 and CDR2: DFQATT and SNEGSKA (reference sequence). This CDR3 region has 16 residues. Breast cancer patients provided tissue from their axillary draining lymph nodes. One entry per CDR3 protein results from TCRdb running MiXCR on the multiplex PCR reads. The sample has some 200,000 distinct CDR3 sequences; over 25% are singletons. The receptor was isolated from a female donor with breast cancer. Some clones in this sample may be carry-over from other donors' samples. Sequencing used axillary lymph node tissue. The chain recombines TRBV20-1 with TRBJ2-7, with 9 bases matching TRBD1. For the CDR3, the DNA is TGCAGTGCTAGAGATTCCCAGGACAGGGGCCCCTACGAGCAGTACTTC. It specifies CSARDSQDRGPYEQYF.